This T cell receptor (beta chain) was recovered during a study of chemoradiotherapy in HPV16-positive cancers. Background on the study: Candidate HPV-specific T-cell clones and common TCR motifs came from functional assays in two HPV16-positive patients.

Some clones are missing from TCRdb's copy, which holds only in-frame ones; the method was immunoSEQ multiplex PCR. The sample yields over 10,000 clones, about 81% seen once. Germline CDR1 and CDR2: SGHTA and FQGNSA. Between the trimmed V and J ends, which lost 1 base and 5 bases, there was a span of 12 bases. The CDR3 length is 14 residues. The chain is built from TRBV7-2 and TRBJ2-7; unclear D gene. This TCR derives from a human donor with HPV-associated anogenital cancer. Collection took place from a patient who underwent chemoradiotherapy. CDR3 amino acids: CASSLVPGSDEQYF. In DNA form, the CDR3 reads TGTGCCAGCAGCTTAGTCCCAGGTTCCGACGAGCAGTACTTC.